This T cell receptor beta chain was sequenced for a study of T cell repertoires in cytomegalovirus infection. About the research overall: Public TCR beta signatures indicated both CMV infection and matching HLA type. Whole-study findings and limits: The ex vivo response was dominated by HLA-C-restricted CMV-specific TCR beta clonotypes. Summed public TCR beta family frequency identified CMV carriers bearing the relevant HLA.

This clonotype was observed a few times. Its antigen remains unidentified. TCRdb itself ran the reads through MiXCR, one entry per CDR3 protein. This sample has tens of thousands of distinct CDR3 sequences, with more than 25% found just once. The CDR3 has 13 amino acids. The germline CDR1 and CDR2 sequences are MDHEN and SYDVKM. V lost 6 bases and J lost 6, with 12 bases in between. This TCR derives from a human donor in good health (CMV status not recorded). Some clones in this sample may be carry-over from other donors' samples. The chain carries TRBV28 and TRBJ1-5, with D possibly being TRBD1 (6 bases). Sequencing was carried out using PBMCs, sequenced either directly or after in vitro stimulation (not recorded which). The CDR3 DNA reads as TGTGCCAGCAGCATAGGGGGAATTCAGCCCCAGCATTTT. Translating gives CASSIGGIQPQHF.